Sequencing of this T cell receptor (beta chain) was carried out in a study of blood T cell repertoires in COVID-19. Overall study: Samples representing acute and convalescent COVID-19 were sourced from the United States, Italy and Spain. Nucleic acid was either cDNA or gDNA, and it came from T cells, B-cell-depleted T cells, or PBMCs.

As handled by the study authors: Estimated nucleated cell counts came from reference gene primer amplification. Data came from immunoSEQ multiplex PCR; TCRdb stores just in-frame clones and leaves some out. D and trimming come from the DNA, and the V and J calls and clone size come from that table. The table lists 150,000 to 200,000 clones, about 80% of them singletons. The specimen sequenced was peripheral blood. The source is a human donor with acute or convalescent COVID-19. The donor label of this sample is uncertain.

The CDR3 here is CAWSGPQRLAGGAEQFF. The CDR3 DNA reads TGTGCCTGGAGTGGACCCCAGCGGCTAGCGGGAGGGGCTGAGCAGTTCTTC. The chain has TRBV30 and TRBJ2-1, with 12 positions matching TRBD2. CDR1 is GTSNPN and CDR2 is SVGIG in the germline V gene (reference sequence). The V gene end was trimmed by 1 base and the J gene end by 9 bases; junction bases not matched to a gene: 13. The CDR3 is 17 residues long.